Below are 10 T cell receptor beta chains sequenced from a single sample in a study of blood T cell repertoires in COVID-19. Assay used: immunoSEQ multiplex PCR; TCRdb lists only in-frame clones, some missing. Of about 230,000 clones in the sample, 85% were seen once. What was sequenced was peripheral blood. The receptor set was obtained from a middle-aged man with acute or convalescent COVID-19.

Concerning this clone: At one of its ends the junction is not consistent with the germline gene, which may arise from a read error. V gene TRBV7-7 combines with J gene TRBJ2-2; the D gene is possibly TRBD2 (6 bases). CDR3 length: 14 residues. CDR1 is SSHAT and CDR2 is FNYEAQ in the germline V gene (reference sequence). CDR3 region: CASSPTSGAGELFF. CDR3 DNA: TGTGCTAGCAGCCCCACCTCGGGGGCCGGGGAGCTGTTTTTT.

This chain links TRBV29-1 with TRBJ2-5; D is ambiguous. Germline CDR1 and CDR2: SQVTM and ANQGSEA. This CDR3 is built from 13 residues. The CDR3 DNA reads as TGCAGTTCCGCAGCGAGGCTAACAGAGACCCAGTACTTC. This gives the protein CSSAARLTETQYF.

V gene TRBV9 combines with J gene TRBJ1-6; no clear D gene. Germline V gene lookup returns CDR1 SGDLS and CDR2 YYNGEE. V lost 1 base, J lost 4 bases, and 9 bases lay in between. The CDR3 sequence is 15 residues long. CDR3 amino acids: CASSVTSDYNSPLHF. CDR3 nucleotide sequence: TGTGCCAGCAGCGTAACGAGTGATTATAATTCACCCCTCCACTTT.

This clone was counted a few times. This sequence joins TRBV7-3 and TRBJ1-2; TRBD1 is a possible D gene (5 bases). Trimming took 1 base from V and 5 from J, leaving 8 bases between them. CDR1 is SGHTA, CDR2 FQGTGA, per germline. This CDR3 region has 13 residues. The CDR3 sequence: CASSLISGYGYTF. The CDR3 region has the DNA TGTGCCAGCAGCTTAATCTCAGGGTATGGCTACACCTTC.

The CDR3 protein is CASSESSNRVGYTF. In DNA, the CDR3 is TGTGCCAGCAGCGAGTCATCCAACAGGGTCGGCTACACCTTC. The rearrangement joins TRBV9 to TRBJ1-2, with D possibly TRBD1 on 6 matching bases. CDR3 length: 14 residues. Trimming stripped 3 bases from V and 8 bases from J, with 17 bases between. Looked up from germline, CDR1 is SGDLS and CDR2 is YYNGEE.

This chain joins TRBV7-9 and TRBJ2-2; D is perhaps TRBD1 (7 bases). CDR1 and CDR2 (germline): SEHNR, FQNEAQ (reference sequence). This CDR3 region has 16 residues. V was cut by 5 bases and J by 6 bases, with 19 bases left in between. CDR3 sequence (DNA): TGTGCCAGCAGCCATCTGGGGGGACAGACCCCCGGGGAGCTGTTTTTT. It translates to CASSHLGGQTPGELFF.

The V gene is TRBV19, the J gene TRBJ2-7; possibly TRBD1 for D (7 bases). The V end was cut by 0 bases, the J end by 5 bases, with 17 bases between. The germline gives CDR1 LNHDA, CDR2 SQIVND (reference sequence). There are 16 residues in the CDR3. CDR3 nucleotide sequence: TGTGCCAGTAGTATAGACACCCGACAGGGACTCAACGAGCAGTACTTC. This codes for CASSIDTRQGLNEQYF.

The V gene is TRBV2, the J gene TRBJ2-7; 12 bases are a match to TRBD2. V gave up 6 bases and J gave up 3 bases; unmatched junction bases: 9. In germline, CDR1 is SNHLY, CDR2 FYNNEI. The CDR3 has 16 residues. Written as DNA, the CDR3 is TGTGCCAGCAGGACTCGACTAGCGGGGGTCGGCTACGAGCAGTACTTC. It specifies CASRTRLAGVGYEQYF.

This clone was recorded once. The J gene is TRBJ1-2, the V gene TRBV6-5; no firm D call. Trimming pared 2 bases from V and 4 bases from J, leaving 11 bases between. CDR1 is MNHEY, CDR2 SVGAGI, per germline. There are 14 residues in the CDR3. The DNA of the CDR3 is TGTGCCAGCAGTTACAGTTCAGTCGTCTATGGCTACACCTTC. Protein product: CASSYSSVVYGYTF.

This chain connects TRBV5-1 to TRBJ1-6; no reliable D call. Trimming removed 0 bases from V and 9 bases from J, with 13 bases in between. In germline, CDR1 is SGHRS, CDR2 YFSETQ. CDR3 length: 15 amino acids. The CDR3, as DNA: TGCGCCAGCAGCTTGGATGGGCCTATTCCTTCACCCCTCCACTTT. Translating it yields CASSLDGPIPSPLHF.